The sequence of this T cell receptor (beta chain) was determined in a study of blood T cells in healthy people across ages. Study results and limitations: Both naive CD4+ cell counts and diversity were greater in long-lived donors than in aged donors. CMV infection status of these donors was not known.

PCR was performed a second time for about 6 to 12 cycles using a sample-barcoded 5' primer and a J-beta primer mix. Each cDNA molecule was tagged by a template-switch adaptor with 12 random nucleotides. In TCRdb, the 5' RACE reads were re-called with MiXCR into one record per CDR3 protein. The data show about 1.4 million distinct CDR3 sequences, around 59% seen once. Trimming pared 7 bases from V and 0 bases from J, leaving 10 bases between. Germline loops: CDR1 MNHEY, CDR2 SMNVEV (reference sequence). The length of the CDR3 is 13 residues. With respect to this clonotype: No antigen is known for it.

The TCR was taken from a man between 18 and 35 years old in good health. V is TRBV27 and J is TRBJ2-7; D perhaps matches TRBD2 (6 bases). What was sequenced was blood. The chain's CDR3 is CASMGLRSYEQYF. For the CDR3, the DNA is TGTGCCAGCATGGGACTCCGCTCCTACGAGCAGTACTTC.